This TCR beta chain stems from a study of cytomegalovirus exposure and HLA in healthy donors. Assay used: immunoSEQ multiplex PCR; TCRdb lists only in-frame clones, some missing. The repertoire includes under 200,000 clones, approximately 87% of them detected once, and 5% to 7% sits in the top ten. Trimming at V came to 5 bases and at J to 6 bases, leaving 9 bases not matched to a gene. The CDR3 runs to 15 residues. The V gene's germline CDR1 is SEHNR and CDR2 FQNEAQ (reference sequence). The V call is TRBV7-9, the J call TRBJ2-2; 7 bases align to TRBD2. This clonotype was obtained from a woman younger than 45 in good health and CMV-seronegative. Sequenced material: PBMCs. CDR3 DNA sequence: TGTGCCAGCAGCGCGATGACTAGCTGGGCCGGGGAGCTGTTTTTT. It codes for CASSAMTSWAGELFF.